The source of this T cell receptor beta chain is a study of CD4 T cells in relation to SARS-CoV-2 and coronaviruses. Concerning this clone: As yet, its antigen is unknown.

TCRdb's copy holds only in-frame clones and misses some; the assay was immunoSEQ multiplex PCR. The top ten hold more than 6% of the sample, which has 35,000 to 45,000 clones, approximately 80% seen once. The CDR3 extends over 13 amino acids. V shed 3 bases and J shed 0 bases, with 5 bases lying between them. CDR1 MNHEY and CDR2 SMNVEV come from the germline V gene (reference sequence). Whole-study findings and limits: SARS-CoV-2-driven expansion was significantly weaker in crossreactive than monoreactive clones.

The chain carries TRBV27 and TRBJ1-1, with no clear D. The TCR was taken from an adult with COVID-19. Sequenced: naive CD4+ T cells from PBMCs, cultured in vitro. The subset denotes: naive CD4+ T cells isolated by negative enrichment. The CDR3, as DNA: TGTGCCAGCAGTTTTTCAGTGAACACTGAAGCTTTCTTT. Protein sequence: CASSFSVNTEAFF.